This TCR beta chain was retrieved from a study of T-cell memory formation after mild COVID-19. Study at large: Clusters were largely donor specific. The study, taken as a whole, reports: The pre-infection memory compartment contained some responding clones, suggesting cross-reactive memory joined. SARS-CoV-2 specificity was not confirmed for second-wave clones peaking on day 37.

The CDR3 totals 14 residues. Trimming took off 0 bases at V and 12 bases at J, with 18 bases between the two ends. CDR1 and CDR2 (germline): SQVTM, ANQGSEA. One entry per CDR3 protein, called by TCRdb with MiXCR from the 5' RACE reads. The sample gives hundreds of thousands of distinct CDR3 sequences, roughly 20% of which show up once; about 8.4% is in the top ten. Only a few counts were recorded for this clonotype. Its antigen is unknown. This receptor was obtained from an adult woman who had mild COVID-19 (a few samples of this study predate the infection). Cell type and time point are not known. This rearrangement joins TRBV29-1 to TRBJ2-1; no reliable D call. Sequences were obtained from PBMCs or a T cell subset sorted from them (not recorded which). CDR3 amino acids: CSVEEPLGSIGQFF. The CDR3 region has the DNA TGCAGCGTTGAAGAACCGCTAGGGTCAATCGGGCAGTTCTTC.